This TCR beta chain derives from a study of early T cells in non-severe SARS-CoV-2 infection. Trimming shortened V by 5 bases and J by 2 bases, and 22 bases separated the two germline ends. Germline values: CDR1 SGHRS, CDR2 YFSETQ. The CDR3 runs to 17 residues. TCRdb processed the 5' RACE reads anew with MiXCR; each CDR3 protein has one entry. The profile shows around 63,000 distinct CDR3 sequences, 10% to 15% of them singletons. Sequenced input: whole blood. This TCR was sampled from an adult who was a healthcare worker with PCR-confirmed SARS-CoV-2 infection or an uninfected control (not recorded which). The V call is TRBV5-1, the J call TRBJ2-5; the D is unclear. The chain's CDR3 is CASRSRSIGLGQETQYF. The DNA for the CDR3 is TGCGCCAGCAGATCGAGGTCCATCGGGCTCGGACAAGAGACCCAGTACTTC. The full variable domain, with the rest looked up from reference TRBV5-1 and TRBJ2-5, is KAGVTQTPRYLIKTRGQQVTLSCSPISGHRSVSWYQQTPGQGLQFLFEYFSETQRNKGNFPGRFSGRQFSNSRSEMNVSTLELGDSALYLCASRSRSIGLGQETQYFGPGTRLLVL.